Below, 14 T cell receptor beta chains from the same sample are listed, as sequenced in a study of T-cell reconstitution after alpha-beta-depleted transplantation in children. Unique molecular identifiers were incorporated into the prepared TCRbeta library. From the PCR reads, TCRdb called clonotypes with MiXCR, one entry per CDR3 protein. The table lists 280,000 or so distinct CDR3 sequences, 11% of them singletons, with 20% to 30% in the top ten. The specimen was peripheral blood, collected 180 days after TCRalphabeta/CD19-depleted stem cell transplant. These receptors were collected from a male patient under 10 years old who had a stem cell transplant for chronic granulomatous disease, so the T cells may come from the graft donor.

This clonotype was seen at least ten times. Here the CDR3 DNA reads TGTGCCAGCAGCCCGATCTACGAGCAGTACTTC. Translating gives CASSPIYEQYF. The chain couples TRBV13 to TRBJ2-7; no firm D call. Germline CDR1 is PRHDT and CDR2 is FYEKMQ (reference sequence). The CDR3 has 11 amino acids. The V end lost 5 bases, the J end lost 3 bases, and 5 bases lay between the germline ends.

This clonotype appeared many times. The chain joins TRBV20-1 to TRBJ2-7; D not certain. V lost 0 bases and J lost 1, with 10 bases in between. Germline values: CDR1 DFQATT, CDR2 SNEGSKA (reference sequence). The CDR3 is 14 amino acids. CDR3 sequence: CSARDPRLSYEQYF. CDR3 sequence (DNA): TGCAGTGCTAGAGACCCCCGGCTTTCCTACGAGCAGTACTTC.

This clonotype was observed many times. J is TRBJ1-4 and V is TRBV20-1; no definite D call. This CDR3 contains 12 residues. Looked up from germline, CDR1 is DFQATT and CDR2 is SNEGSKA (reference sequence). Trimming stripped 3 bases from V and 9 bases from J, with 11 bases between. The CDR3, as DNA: TGCAGTGCTAGCGACTTAGAACAAAAACTGTTTTTT. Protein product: CSASDLEQKLFF.

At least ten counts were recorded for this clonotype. The CDR3 sequence: CASSSRRTDTQYF. The CDR3 DNA is TGTGCCAGCAGCTCTCGGCGCACAGATACGCAGTATTTT. This chain joins TRBV7-6 and TRBJ2-3; the D is unclear. Trimming shortened V by 4 bases and J by 1 base, and 6 bases separated the two germline ends. CDR1 is SGHVS and CDR2 is FNYEAQ in the germline V gene. The CDR3 has 13 amino acids.

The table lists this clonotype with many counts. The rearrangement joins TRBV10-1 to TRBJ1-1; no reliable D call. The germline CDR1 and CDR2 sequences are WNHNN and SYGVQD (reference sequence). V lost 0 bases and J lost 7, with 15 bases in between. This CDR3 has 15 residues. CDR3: CASSESTAAGYEAFF. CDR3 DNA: TGCGCCAGCAGTGAGTCGACGGCGGCAGGCTATGAAGCTTTCTTT.

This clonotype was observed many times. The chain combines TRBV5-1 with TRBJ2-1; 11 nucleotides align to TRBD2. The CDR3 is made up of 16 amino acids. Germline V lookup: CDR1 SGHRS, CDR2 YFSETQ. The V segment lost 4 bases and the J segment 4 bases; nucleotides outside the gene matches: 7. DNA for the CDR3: TGCGCCAGCAGCCTCGCTCGACTAGCGGGATACAATGAGCAGTTCTTC. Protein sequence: CASSLARLAGYNEQFF. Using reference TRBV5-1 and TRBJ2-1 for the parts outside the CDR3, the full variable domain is KAGVTQTPRYLIKTRGQQVTLSCSPISGHRSVSWYQQTPGQGLQFLFEYFSETQRNKGNFPGRFSGRQFSNSRSEMNVSTLELGDSALYLCASSLARLAGYNEQFFGPGTRLTVL.

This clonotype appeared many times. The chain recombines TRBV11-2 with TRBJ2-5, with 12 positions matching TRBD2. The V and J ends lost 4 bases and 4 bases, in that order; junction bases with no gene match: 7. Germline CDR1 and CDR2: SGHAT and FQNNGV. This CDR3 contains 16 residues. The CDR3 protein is CASSSGLAGRGETQYF. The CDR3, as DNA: TGTGCCAGCAGCTCCGGACTAGCGGGAAGGGGAGAGACCCAGTACTTC.

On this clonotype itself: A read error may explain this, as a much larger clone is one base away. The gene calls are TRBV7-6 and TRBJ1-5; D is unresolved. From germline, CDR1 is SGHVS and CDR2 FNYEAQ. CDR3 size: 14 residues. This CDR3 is CTSSLGREYQPQHF. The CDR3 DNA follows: TGTACCAGCAGCTTAGGACGGGAGTATCAGCCCCAGCATTTT.

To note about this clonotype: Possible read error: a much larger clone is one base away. This CDR3 is CASSLPNFREGKNSYEQYF. CDR3 nucleotides: TGTGCCAGCAGCTTACCCAACTTCCGAGAGGGGAAGAACTCCTACGAGCAGTACTTC. V is TRBV11-1 and J is TRBJ2-7; the D call may be TRBD1 or TRBD2 (5 bases each). Looked up from germline, CDR1 is SGHAT and CDR2 is FQDESV (reference sequence). Trimming pared 2 bases from V and 0 bases from J, leaving 23 bases between. This CDR3 comprises 19 residues.

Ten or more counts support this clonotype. The CDR3: CASNGGAGGNQPQHF. The CDR3 DNA reads TGTGCCAGCAATGGGGGGGCCGGGGGCAATCAGCCCCAGCATTTT. The chain links TRBV6-1 to TRBJ1-5; weak D call: TRBD1 (6 bases). CDR1 is MNHNS and CDR2 is SASEGT in the germline V gene. With 7 bases removed from V and 2 bases from J, the gap between germline ends came to 15 bases. The CDR3 has 15 residues.

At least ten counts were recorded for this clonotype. This CDR3 is CASSQEGTGLVDEAFF. The CDR3, as DNA: TGCGCCAGCAGCCAAGAAGGGACAGGGCTTGTTGATGAAGCTTTCTTT. The rearrangement links TRBV4-1 to TRBJ1-1; 9 bases line up with TRBD1. With V trimmed by 0 bases and J by 7 bases, 9 bases remained unmatched. Germline V CDR1 and CDR2: MGHRA, YSYEKL. The CDR3 totals 16 residues.

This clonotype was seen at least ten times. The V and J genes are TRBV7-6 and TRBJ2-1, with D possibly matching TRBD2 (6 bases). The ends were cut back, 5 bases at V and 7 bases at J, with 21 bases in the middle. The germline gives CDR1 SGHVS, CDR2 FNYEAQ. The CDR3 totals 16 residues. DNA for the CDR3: TGTGCCAGCAGCCGGGGGTGGCGTTGGATCGGTAATGAGCAGTTCTTC. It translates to CASSRGWRWIGNEQFF.

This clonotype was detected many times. CDR3 nucleotides: TGTGCCAGCAGTTGGGGACTAGCGCCCGAGCAGTACTTC. Residues: CASSWGLAPEQYF. The rearrangement uses TRBV6-2 or TRBV6-3 and TRBJ2-7; 10 bases are shared with TRBD2. After removal of 4 bases from V and 6 bases from J, the junction contained 3 bases not matched to a gene. Germline V gene sequence: CDR1 MNHEY, CDR2 SVGEGT. The CDR3 is made up of 13 amino acids.

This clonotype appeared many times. The CDR3 here is CASSLKKTSGQETQYF. The CDR3 DNA sequence: TGTGCCAGCAGCCTCAAAAAGACTAGCGGGCAAGAGACCCAGTACTTC. The J gene is TRBJ2-5, the V gene TRBV4-2, with TRBD2 matching 10 bases. V dropped 4 bases and J dropped 2; count of bases not matched to a gene: 7. The CDR3 spans 16 residues. Germline V gene lookup returns CDR1 LGHNA and CDR2 YNFKEQ.